One TCR beta chain is described in this entry. Its antigen is undetermined. The CDR3 consists of 14 residues. Germline V lookup: CDR1 LNHDA, CDR2 SQIVND (reference sequence). Trimming left V 3 bases short and J 6 bases short, with 12 bases between. The PCR had 60 Vbeta and 13 Jbeta primers. Generated by immunoSEQ multiplex PCR, the TCRdb table keeps only in-frame clones and is missing some. The data show some 110,000 clones, roughly 73% seen once. The data originate from a study of cytomegalovirus exposure and HLA in healthy donors. Study-level results: For TCR beta chains, V- and J-gene trimming was later linked to a missense DCLRE1C variant.

V usage is TRBV19 and J usage is TRBJ1-5, with D perhaps TRBD1 (5 bases). What was sequenced was PBMCs. The receptor's source is a man between 40 and 49 years old in good health and CMV-seronegative. CDR3 nucleotides: TGTGCCAGTAGTATCGGGGGGGAGGCTCAGCCCCAGCATTTT. Its translation: CASSIGGEAQPQHF. Complete variable domain (other parts from reference TRBV19 and TRBJ1-5): DGGITQSPKYLFRKEGQNVTLSCEQNLNHDAMYWYRQDPGQGLRLIYYSQIVNDFQKGDIAEGYSVSREKKESFPLTVTSAQKNPTAFYLCASSIGGEAQPQHFGDGTRLSIL.